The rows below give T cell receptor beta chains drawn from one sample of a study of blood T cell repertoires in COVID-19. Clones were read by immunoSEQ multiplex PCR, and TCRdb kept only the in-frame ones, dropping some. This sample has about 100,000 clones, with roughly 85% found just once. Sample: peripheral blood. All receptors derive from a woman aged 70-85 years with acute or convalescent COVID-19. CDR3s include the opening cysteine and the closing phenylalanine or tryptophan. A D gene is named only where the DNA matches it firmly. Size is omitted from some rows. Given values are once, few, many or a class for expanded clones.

TGTGCCAGCAGACCAGGGGAATGGCCCCAGCATTTT,CASRPGEWPQHF,TRBV2,-,TRBJ1-5,-
TGTGCCAGCAGTCGAGGACAGGGGGCATATCAGCCCCAGCATTTT,CASSRGQGAYQPQHF,TRBV6-5,TRBD1,TRBJ1-5,-
TGTGCCAGCAGTTTATCAGAGCGGGGGGCCTACAATGAGCAGTTCTTC,CASSLSERGAYNEQFF,TRBV28,TRBD2,TRBJ2-1,-
TGTGCCAGCAGCCAAGATCCAGGGGTCCTGGGAGGCTACACCTTC,CASSQDPGVLGGYTF,TRBV14,-,TRBJ1-2,-
TGTGCCAGCAGCCGGCAGATTAATGAAAAACTGTTTTTT,CASSRQINEKLFF,TRBV14,-,TRBJ1-4,-
TGTGCCTGGAGTGTACCAGGGCATGAAAAACTGTTTTTT,CAWSVPGHEKLFF,TRBV30,-,TRBJ1-4,-
TGTGCCAGCAGTCCATACCCGGAAGACAGGGTCGGAGGCTATGGCTACACCTTC,CASSPYPEDRVGGYGYTF,TRBV28,TRBD1,TRBJ1-2,-
TGTGCCAGCAGCTTAACGCAGGGGGCCAACGTCCTGACTTTC,CASSLTQGANVLTF,TRBV7-3,-,TRBJ2-6,-
TGTGCCACCAGTGGACTTGGGGATACGCAGTATTTT,CATSGLGDTQYF,TRBV24-1,-,TRBJ2-3,-
TGTGCCAGCAGCCACCAATTCCTTACAGGGGCTACTAATGAAAAACTGTTTTTT,CASSHQFLTGATNEKLFF,TRBV3-1/TRBV3-2,TRBD1,TRBJ1-4,-
TGTGCCAGCTCACCAGGGACAGGGGGCGTCTATGGCTACACCTTC,CASSPGTGGVYGYTF,TRBV18,TRBD1,TRBJ1-2,-
TGTGCCAGCAGACTTGGGACAGGGGAGTTTTCAGATACGCAGTATTTT,CASRLGTGEFSDTQYF,TRBV2,TRBD1,TRBJ2-3,-
TGTGCCAGTAGTATCCGGGACAAAACCTACGAGCAGTACTTC,CASSIRDKTYEQYF,TRBV19,-,TRBJ2-7,-
TGTGCCAGCAGTACCTACGGAGGTAGCTCCTATAATTCACCCCTCCACTTT,CASSTYGGSSYNSPLHF,TRBV7-2,-,TRBJ1-6,-
TGCGCCAGCAGCCAGCAACAGGGGAATCAGCCCCAGCATTTT,CASSQQQGNQPQHF,TRBV4-1,TRBD1,TRBJ1-5,-
TGTGCCAGCAGCCCGATGGGGGGGAACACTGAAGCTTTCTTT,CASSPMGGNTEAFF,TRBV11-2,-,TRBJ1-1,many
TGTGCCAGTAGTATCGGAGGGGGCCGTTACACTGAAGCTTTCTTT,CASSIGGGRYTEAFF,TRBV19,TRBD1,TRBJ1-1,once
TGCGCCAGCAGCCAAGACGGCGGACTCTACAATGAGCAGTTCTTC,CASSQDGGLYNEQFF,TRBV4-1,-,TRBJ2-1,-
TGTGCCAGCAGGGAGGGAGGAGAGACCCAGTACTTC,CASREGGETQYF,TRBV4-2,-,TRBJ2-5,-
TGTGCCAGCAGTTCCTTAGGAGCTAGCACAGATACGCAGTATTTT,CASSSLGASTDTQYF,TRBV27,-,TRBJ2-3,-
TGTGCCAGCAGCGTAGGTATGGCGCGGGGGGAGACCCAGTACTTC,CASSVGMARGETQYF,TRBV9,TRBD2,TRBJ2-5,-
TGTGCCAGCAGTCAGACAGGGCACTATGGCTACACCTTC,CASSQTGHYGYTF,TRBV12-3/TRBV12-4,TRBD1,TRBJ1-2,few
TGTGCCAGCAGCTTAGGATCGCGTGAAAAACTGTTTTTT,CASSLGSREKLFF,TRBV7-6,-,TRBJ1-4,-
TGTGCCAGCAGCGCCCGGACAGGGGACGGCACCGGGGAGCTGTTTTTT,CASSARTGDGTGELFF,TRBV9,TRBD1,TRBJ2-2,-
TGTGCCAGCAGTTCGACAGGGGATCGTGGCTACACCTTC,CASSSTGDRGYTF,TRBV28,TRBD1,TRBJ1-2,-
TGTGCCACAGCCGCGGAGAGCTCTGGAAACACCATATATTTT,CATAAESSGNTIYF,TRBV10-3,-,TRBJ1-3,-
TGCGCCAGCACCCCAGGGGGGACAGGGGGAATCAATGAGCAGTTCTTC,CASTPGGTGGINEQFF,TRBV5-1,TRBD1,TRBJ2-1,-
TGTGCCAGCAGTTCACCGGGACATCGGGCTTTCTTT,CASSSPGHRAFF,TRBV12-3/TRBV12-4,-,TRBJ1-1,once
TGTGCCACTCACCGAGTAAATGAACAGCCCCAGCATTTT,CATHRVNEQPQHF,TRBV28,-,TRBJ1-5,-
TGTGCCAGCAGTCTAAAGGACAGGGGAGCCTCACCCCTCCACTTT,CASSLKDRGASPLHF,TRBV27,TRBD1,TRBJ1-6,-
TGTGCCAGTAGTACCCGGACAAGCAACTATGGCTACACCTTC,CASSTRTSNYGYTF,TRBV19,-,TRBJ1-2,-
TGTGCCAGCAGCCGGTCCCAGAGGGGCTACACCTTC,CASSRSQRGYTF,TRBV5-6,-,TRBJ1-2,-
TGTGCCAGTAGTGGCGGCCGAGGGGGCTCCCACAGTGAGCAGTTCTTC,CASSGGRGGSHSEQFF,TRBV19,TRBD1,TRBJ2-1,-
TGTGCCAGCAGTTACCTGACAGGGGGCGCAGCTTTCTTT,CASSYLTGGAAFF,TRBV6-5,TRBD1,TRBJ1-1,-
TGTGCCAGTAGTTCTCTCCCGGGGACAGGGCCGTACGGCTACACCTTC,CASSSLPGTGPYGYTF,TRBV19,TRBD1,TRBJ1-2,-
TGCGCCAGCAGCCAAGATGGGGGACAGGGGGTGGCCAGTGGAAACACCATATATTTT,CASSQDGGQGVASGNTIYF,TRBV4-1,TRBD1,TRBJ1-3,-
TGCGCCAGCAGCTTGTCGGGACAGGGGGTGTATGGCTACACCTTC,CASSLSGQGVYGYTF,TRBV5-1,TRBD1,TRBJ1-2,-
TGTGCCATCAGCGTCAGGGGTTTGGACACTGAAGCTTTCTTT,CAISVRGLDTEAFF,TRBV10-3,-,TRBJ1-1,-
TGTGCCAGTAGTACACAGGGAAATGAGCAGTTCTTC,CASSTQGNEQFF,TRBV19,-,TRBJ2-1,once
TGCGCCAGCAGCCGCGGGGAGGGACAGGGGGTATCAGCTAATGAAAAACTGTTTTTT,CASSRGEGQGVSANEKLFF,TRBV5-1,TRBD1,TRBJ1-4,once
TGTGCCAGCAGCTTAGGTCAGAGAGGCGGCTACACCTTC,CASSLGQRGGYTF,TRBV11-2,-,TRBJ1-2,few
TGTGCCAGCAGCTTTTCAGGGGGCTATGGCTACACCTTC,CASSFSGGYGYTF,TRBV11-2,TRBD1,TRBJ1-2,-
TGTGCCAGCAAAAGGGACAGGGACACTTACAATGAGCAGTTCTTC,CASKRDRDTYNEQFF,TRBV6-5,TRBD1,TRBJ2-1,many
TGTGCCAGCGCCTACGGAGCAGGGTCCAACACCGGGGAGCTGTTTTTT,CASAYGAGSNTGELFF,TRBV2,-,TRBJ2-2,-